This TCR beta chain was obtained from a study of T cell responses to AZD1222 COVID-19 vaccine. General observations from the study: Spike-specific TCRs gained breadth and depth after people received two AZD1222 doses.

TCRdb's table, derived via immunoSEQ multiplex PCR, lists solely in-frame clones and lacks some. The sample includes some 170,000 clones, 85% to 90% seen only once; the top ten take approximately 1.6%. About this clone itself: Its target is unknown.

V lost 7 bases, J lost 7 bases, and 13 bases lay in between. Germline V lookup: CDR1 SNHLY, CDR2 FYNNEI. CDR3 size: 13 residues. The sample was peripheral blood, taken on day 0 of AZD1222 vaccination. The chain employs TRBV2 and TRBJ1-4, with D maybe TRBD1 (5 bases). The TCR was taken from an adult in good health. In DNA, the CDR3 is TGTGCCAGCATGGGGCCCGGGCCTGAAAAACTGTTTTTT. This sequence encodes CASMGPGPEKLFF.